This T cell receptor (beta chain) comes out of a study of blood T cells in healthy people across ages. Study results and caveats: Per million T cells, TCR beta diversity dropped about linearly as age rose.

With 5 bases removed from V and 5 bases from J, the gap between germline ends came to 13 bases. In germline, CDR1 is SGHAT, CDR2 FQNNGV. This CDR3 is 13 amino acids long. In this sample, this clonotype turned up a few times. No antigen is known for it. Through a sample-barcoded 5' primer and a J-beta primer mix, a second PCR was run for about 7 to 12 cycles. MiXCR, applied by TCRdb to the 5' RACE reads, yields one record per CDR3 protein. The sample has some 370,000 distinct CDR3 sequences, more than 45% seen once; the top ten hold around 50%. V is TRBV11-2 and J is TRBJ2-7; D gene unclear. Sequenced material: blood. This TCR derives from a man aged 60 to 75 in good health. CDR3 sequence (DNA): TGTGCCAGCAGCCCAACTTTTACTCACGAGCAGTACTTC. Protein: CASSPTFTHEQYF.